Following are 14 T cell receptor beta chains from one sample sequenced in a study of blood T cell repertoires in COVID-19. Sequencing used immunoSEQ multiplex PCR; TCRdb keeps in-frame clones, though not all of them. The data hold 28,000 or so clones, with roughly 85% observed a single time. Sequencing was performed on peripheral blood. The receptors derive from a woman in her forties or fifties with active COVID-19.

The CDR3 DNA sequence: TGTGCCAGCAGGCCAATAGCGGGAGTAAGCACCGGGGAGCTGTTTTTT. Amino acid sequence: CASRPIAGVSTGELFF. The chain recombines TRBV2 with TRBJ2-2, with 9 bases fitting TRBD2. V shed 6 bases and J 4 bases; nucleotides not matched to a gene: 9. The CDR3 has 16 residues. Germline V gene data show CDR1 as SNHLY and CDR2 as FYNNEI.

The chain joins TRBV9 to TRBJ2-5; D is unclear. There are 13 residues in the CDR3. CDR1 is SGDLS and CDR2 is YYNGEE in the germline V gene. Trimming pared 4 bases from V and 5 bases from J, leaving 12 bases between. The CDR3, as DNA: TGTGCCAGCAGCTCCAGCGCAAGGGAGACCCAGTACTTC. Amino acid sequence: CASSSSARETQYF.

This clone was observed a single time. The V gene is TRBV6-1, the J gene TRBJ1-2; 7 bases match TRBD1. V was pared by 3 bases and J by 4 bases, with 11 bases of the junction left unmatched. Germline V gene data show CDR1 as MNHNS and CDR2 as SASEGT. The CDR3 totals 16 residues. The CDR3 DNA follows: TGTGCCAGCAGTGACCCTCCGGGACAGTCGTTCTATGGCTACACCTTC. Translating gives CASSDPPGQSFYGYTF.

The chain has TRBV10-3 and TRBJ1-5; D is undetermined. V was cut by 0 bases and J by 5 bases, with 20 bases left in between. Per germline, CDR1 ENHRY and CDR2 SYGVKD. The CDR3 is made up of 18 amino acids. This CDR3 is CAISESGGISSSHQPQHF. The CDR3 nucleotides are TGTGCCATCAGTGAGTCGGGCGGGATCTCCTCCTCTCATCAGCCCCAGCATTTT.

This clone was seen a few times. V usage is TRBV30 and J usage is TRBJ2-7; 7 bases map to TRBD1. Germline V lookup: CDR1 GTSNPN, CDR2 SVGIG (reference sequence). Trimming removed 8 bases from V and 3 bases from J; junction bases left unmatched: 16. The CDR3 has 15 amino acids. The DNA for the CDR3 is TGTGCCGGATGGAATCCCCAGGGGGACGGCTACGAGCAGTACTTC. This translates into CAGWNPQGDGYEQYF.

The gene calls are TRBV10-1 and TRBJ1-1; weak D call: TRBD1 (6 bases). This CDR3 spans 13 amino acids. With 3 bases removed from V and 5 bases from J, the gap between germline ends came to 10 bases. Germline V gene data show CDR1 as WNHNN and CDR2 as SYGVQD (reference sequence). CDR3 residues: CASSDNRETEAFF. CDR3 bases: TGCGCCAGCAGTGACAACAGGGAGACTGAAGCTTTCTTT.

This sequence joins TRBV28 and TRBJ1-4; D is unclear. Trimming pared 6 bases from V and 6 bases from J, leaving 8 bases between. The CDR3 sequence is 12 residues long. Looked up from germline, CDR1 is MDHEN and CDR2 is SYDVKM. This chain's CDR3 is CASRTRDEKLFF. CDR3 DNA: TGTGCCAGCAGGACTAGGGATGAAAAACTGTTTTTT. The variable domain in full, with the rest retrieved from reference TRBV28 and TRBJ1-4, is DVKVTQSSRYLVKRTGEKVFLECVQDMDHENMFWYRQDPGLGLRLIYFSYDVKMKEKGDIPEGYSVSREKKERFSLILESASTNQTSMYLCASRTRDEKLFFGSGTQLSVL.

This rearrangement joins TRBV28 to TRBJ2-7; 7 bases fit TRBD1. Losses at the gene ends were 4 bases for V and 5 bases for J; bases not matched to a gene: 8. This CDR3 comprises 14 residues. Germline V gives CDR1 MDHEN, CDR2 SYDVKM. CDR3 nucleotide sequence: TGTGCCAGCAGTTCATGGACAGGTGGCCACGAGCAGTACTTC. It yields the protein CASSSWTGGHEQYF.

The rearrangement uses TRBV30 and TRBJ1-1; perhaps TRBD1 as D (6 bases). The CDR3 is 13 residues long. V was clipped by 2 bases and J by 3 bases, with 10 bases between them. Germline lookup yields CDR1 GTSNPN and CDR2 SVGIG (reference sequence). The CDR3 reads CAWSHRVDTEAFF. Here the CDR3 DNA reads TGTGCCTGGAGTCACAGGGTGGACACTGAAGCTTTCTTT.

J is TRBJ2-7 and V is TRBV28, with D uncertain. The V gene's germline CDR1 is MDHEN and CDR2 SYDVKM. Trimming removed 8 bases at V and 3 bases at J, with 11 bases between. The CDR3 loop spans 12 amino acids. CDR3 protein: CASSWAGYEQYF. DNA of the CDR3: TGTGCCAGCTCATGGGCTGGCTACGAGCAGTACTTC.

This clone was counted a few times. The gene calls are TRBV7-6 and TRBJ1-1; TRBD1 agrees at 9 bases. The V gene's germline CDR1 is SGHVS and CDR2 FNYEAQ. V shed 3 bases, J shed 5 bases, and the junction held 10 bases outside the gene matches. The CDR3 has 16 amino acids. The CDR3 region has the DNA TGTGCCAGCAGCTTTGGAGGGGGACAGGGAAATACTGAAGCTTTCTTT. Encoded protein: CASSFGGGQGNTEAFF.

The chain couples TRBV11-3 to TRBJ2-1, with D hard to call. Trimming took 5 bases from V and 0 from J, leaving 8 bases between them. The germline gives CDR1 SGHNT, CDR2 YENEEA. This CDR3 region has 14 residues. CDR3 sequence: CASSKDTSYNEQFF. The CDR3 DNA reads as TGTGCCAGCAGCAAAGACACCTCCTACAATGAGCAGTTCTTC.

The chain uses TRBV6-5 and TRBJ2-2; TRBD2 matches 11 bases. With 6 bases clipped from V and 7 bases from J, the junction kept 7 bases outside the gene matches. Germline V gene data show CDR1 as MNHEY and CDR2 as SVGAGI. The CDR3 covers 15 residues. The CDR3 here is CASRLAGGSIGELFF. CDR3 nucleotide sequence: TGTGCCAGCAGATTAGCGGGGGGGAGCATCGGGGAGCTGTTTTTT.

This sequence joins TRBV5-4 and TRBJ2-7; 9 nucleotides line up with TRBD2. CDR3 size: 14 residues. Germline CDR1 reads SGHNT; CDR2 reads YYREEE (reference sequence). V shed 4 bases and J 0 bases; nucleotides not matched to a gene: 2. In nucleotides, the CDR3 is TGTGCCAGCAGCCTGACTAGCGGCTCCTACGAGCAGTACTTC. Amino acids: CASSLTSGSYEQYF. The variable domain in full, with the rest retrieved from reference TRBV5-4 and TRBJ2-7, is ETGVTQSPTHLIKTRGQQVTLRCSSQSGHNTVSWYQQALGQGPQFIFQYYREEENGRGNFPPRFSGLQFPNYSSELNVNALELDDSALYLCASSLTSGSYEQYFGPGTRLTVT.